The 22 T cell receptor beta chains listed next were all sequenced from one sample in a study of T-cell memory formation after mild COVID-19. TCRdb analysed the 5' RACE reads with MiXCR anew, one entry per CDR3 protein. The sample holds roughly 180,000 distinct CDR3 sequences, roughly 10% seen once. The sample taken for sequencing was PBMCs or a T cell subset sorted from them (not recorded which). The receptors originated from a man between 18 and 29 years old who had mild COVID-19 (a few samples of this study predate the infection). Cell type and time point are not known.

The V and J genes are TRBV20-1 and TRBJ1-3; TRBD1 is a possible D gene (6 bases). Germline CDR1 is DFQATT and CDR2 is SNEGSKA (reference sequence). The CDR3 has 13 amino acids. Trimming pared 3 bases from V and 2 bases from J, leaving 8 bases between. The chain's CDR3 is CSASKGAGNTIYF. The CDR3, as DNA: TGCAGTGCTAGTAAGGGGGCTGGAAACACCATATATTTT.

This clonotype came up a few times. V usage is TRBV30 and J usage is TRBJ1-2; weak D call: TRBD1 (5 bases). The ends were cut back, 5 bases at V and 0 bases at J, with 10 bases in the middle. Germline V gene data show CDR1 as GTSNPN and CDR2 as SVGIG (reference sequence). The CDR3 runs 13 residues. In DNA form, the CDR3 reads TGTGCCTGGCTCGACAGTACTAACTATGGCTACACCTTC. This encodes CAWLDSTNYGYTF. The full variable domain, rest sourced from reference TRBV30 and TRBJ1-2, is SQTIHQWPATLVQPVGSPLSLECTVEGTSNPNLYWYRQAAGRGLQLLFYSVGIGQISSEVPQNLSASRPQDRQFILSSKKLLLSDSGFYLCAWLDSTNYGYTFGSGTRLTVV.

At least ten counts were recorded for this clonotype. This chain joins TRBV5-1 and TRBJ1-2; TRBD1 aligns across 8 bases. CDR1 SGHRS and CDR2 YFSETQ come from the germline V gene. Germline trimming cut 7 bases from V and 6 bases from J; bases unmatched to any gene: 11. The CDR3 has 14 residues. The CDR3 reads CASSTRTGTDGYTF. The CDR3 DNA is TGCGCCAGCTCAACTCGGACAGGGACGGATGGCTACACCTTC.

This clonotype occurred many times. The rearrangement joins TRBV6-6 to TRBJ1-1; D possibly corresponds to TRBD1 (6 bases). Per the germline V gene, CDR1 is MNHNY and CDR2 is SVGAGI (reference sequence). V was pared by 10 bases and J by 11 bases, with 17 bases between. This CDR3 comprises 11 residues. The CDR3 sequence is CATLQGMRAFF. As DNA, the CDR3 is TGTGCCACCCTTCAGGGGATGAGGGCTTTCTTT.

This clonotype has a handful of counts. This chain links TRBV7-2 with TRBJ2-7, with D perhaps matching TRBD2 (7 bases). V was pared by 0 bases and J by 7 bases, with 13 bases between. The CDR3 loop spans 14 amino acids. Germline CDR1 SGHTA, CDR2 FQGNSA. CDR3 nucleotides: TGTGCCAGCAGCTTAGCGGGGGGGCCGTATGAGCAGTACGTC. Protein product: CASSLAGGPYEQYV.

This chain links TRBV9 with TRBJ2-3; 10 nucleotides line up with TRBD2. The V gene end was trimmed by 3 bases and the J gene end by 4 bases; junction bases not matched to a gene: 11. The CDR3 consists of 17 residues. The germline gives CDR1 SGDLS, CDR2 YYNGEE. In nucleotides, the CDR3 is TGTGCCAGCAGCGCCTCCGCAGCGGGGGGGCTGGCAGATACGCAGTATTTT. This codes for CASSASAAGGLADTQYF.

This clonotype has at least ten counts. The CDR3 DNA reads as TGTGCCAGCAGATCGGGGGGCCCTTTCCATTTT. Translation: CASRSGGPFHF. The chain combines TRBV6-5 with TRBJ1-5; a weak D match, TRBD1 (6 bases). The ends were cut back, 6 bases at V and 16 bases at J, with 16 bases in the middle. CDR3 length: 11 amino acids. Germline lookup yields CDR1 MNHEY and CDR2 SVGAGI.

CDR3 coding DNA: TGTGCCTCCGACGGGGGGACCGGGGAGCTGTTTTTT. Translating it yields CASDGGTGELFF. The chain carries TRBV2 and TRBJ2-2; 7 bases line up with TRBD2. Germline CDR1 is SNHLY and CDR2 is FYNNEI. This CDR3 region has 12 residues. V lost 11 bases, J lost 5 bases, and 5 bases stayed unmatched.

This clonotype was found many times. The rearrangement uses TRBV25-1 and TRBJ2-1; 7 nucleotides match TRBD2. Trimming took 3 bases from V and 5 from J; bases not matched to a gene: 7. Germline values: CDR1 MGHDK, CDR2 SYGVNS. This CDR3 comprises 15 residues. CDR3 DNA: TGTGCCAGCAGTGAGCGAGCGGGACTGAACAATGAGCAGTTCTTC. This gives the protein CASSERAGLNNEQFF.

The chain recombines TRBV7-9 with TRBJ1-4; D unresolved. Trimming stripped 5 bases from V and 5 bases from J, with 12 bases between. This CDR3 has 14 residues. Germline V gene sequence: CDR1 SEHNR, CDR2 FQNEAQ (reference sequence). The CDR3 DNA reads TGTGCCAGCAGCCCTCTGGAAGGAAATGAAAAACTGTTTTTT. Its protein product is CASSPLEGNEKLFF.

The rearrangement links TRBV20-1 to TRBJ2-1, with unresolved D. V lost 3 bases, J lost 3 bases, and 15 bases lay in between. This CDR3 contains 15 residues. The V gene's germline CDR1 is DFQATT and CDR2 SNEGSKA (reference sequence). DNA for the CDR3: TGCAGTGCTAGTGGACGGTGGGGTAACTACAATGAGCAGTTCTTC. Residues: CSASGRWGNYNEQFF.

The CDR3, as DNA: TGTGCCAGCAGCTCTGCAACTCTAGCGGGGCCTAAGTTCTTC. Amino acids: CASSSATLAGPKFF. V gene TRBV7-2 combines with J gene TRBJ2-1, with TRBD2 matching 9 bases. Germline lookup yields CDR1 SGHTA and CDR2 FQGNSA. This CDR3 is built from 14 residues. Trimming removed 4 bases from V and 14 bases from J; junction bases left unmatched: 12.

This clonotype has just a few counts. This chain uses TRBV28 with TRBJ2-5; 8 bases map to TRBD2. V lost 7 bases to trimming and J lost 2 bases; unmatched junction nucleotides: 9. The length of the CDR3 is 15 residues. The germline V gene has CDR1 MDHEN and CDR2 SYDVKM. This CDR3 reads CASTPGGVLQETQYF. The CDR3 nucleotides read TGTGCCAGCACCCCGGGGGGGGTCCTTCAAGAGACCCAGTACTTC.

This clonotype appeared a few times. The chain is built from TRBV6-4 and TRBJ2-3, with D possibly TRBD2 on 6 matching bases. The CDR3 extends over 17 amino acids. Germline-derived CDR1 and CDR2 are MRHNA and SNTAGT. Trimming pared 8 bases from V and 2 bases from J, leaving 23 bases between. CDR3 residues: CASGTRGLKRPTDTQYF. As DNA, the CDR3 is TGTGCCAGCGGGACTCGGGGTTTGAAAAGGCCCACAGATACGCAGTATTTT.

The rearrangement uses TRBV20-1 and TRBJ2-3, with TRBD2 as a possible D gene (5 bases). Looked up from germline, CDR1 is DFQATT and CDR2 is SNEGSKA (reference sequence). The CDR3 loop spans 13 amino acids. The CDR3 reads CTGLAPSTDTQYF. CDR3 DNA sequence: TGCACTGGGTTAGCGCCAAGCACAGATACGCAGTATTTT.

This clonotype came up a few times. CDR3 in amino acids: CASRKTSRETQYF. CDR3 coding DNA: TGTGCCAGCAGAAAAACTAGCCGTGAGACCCAGTACTTC. The V and J genes are TRBV6-2 or TRBV6-3 and TRBJ2-5; a weak D match, TRBD2 (6 bases). The CDR3 has 13 amino acids. CDR1 MNHEY and CDR2 SVGEGT come from the germline V gene. V was shortened by 6 bases and J by 5 bases, with 13 bases between the two germline ends.

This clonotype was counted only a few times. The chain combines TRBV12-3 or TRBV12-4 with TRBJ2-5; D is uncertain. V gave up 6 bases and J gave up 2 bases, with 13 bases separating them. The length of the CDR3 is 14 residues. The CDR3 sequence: CASSRRRRQETQYF. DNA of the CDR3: TGTGCCAGCAGCCGCCGGCGAAGGCAAGAGACCCAGTACTTC.

The CDR3 loop reads CASSFGTGPYNQPQHF. The CDR3 DNA is TGCGCCAGCAGCTTTGGGACAGGGCCTTACAATCAGCCCCAGCATTTT. V usage is TRBV5-1 and J usage is TRBJ1-5, with 9 bases that match TRBD1. J was trimmed by 3 bases and V by 2 bases; bases with no gene match: 6. Germline CDR1 and CDR2: SGHRS and YFSETQ. The CDR3 has 16 residues.

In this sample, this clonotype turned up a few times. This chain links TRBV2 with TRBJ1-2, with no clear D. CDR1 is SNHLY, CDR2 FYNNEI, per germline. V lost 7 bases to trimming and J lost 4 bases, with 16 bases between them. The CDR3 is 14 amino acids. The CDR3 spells CASTTLLSGYGYTF. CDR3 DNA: TGTGCCAGCACCACCCTGCTTTCGGGCTATGGCTACACCTTC.

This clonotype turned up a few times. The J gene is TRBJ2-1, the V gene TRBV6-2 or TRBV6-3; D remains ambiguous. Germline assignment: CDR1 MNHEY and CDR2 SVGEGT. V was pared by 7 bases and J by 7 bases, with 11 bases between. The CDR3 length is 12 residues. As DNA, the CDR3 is TGTGCCAGCATTTCGGTTGGGAATGAGCAGTTCTTC. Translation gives CASISVGNEQFF.

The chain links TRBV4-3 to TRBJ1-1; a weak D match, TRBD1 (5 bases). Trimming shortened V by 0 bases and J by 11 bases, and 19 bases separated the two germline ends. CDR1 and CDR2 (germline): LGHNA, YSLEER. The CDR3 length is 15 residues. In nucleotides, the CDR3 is TGCGCCAGCAGCCAAGAGAGTTGGGGGATGCTAAGGGCTTTCTTT. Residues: CASSQESWGMLRAFF.

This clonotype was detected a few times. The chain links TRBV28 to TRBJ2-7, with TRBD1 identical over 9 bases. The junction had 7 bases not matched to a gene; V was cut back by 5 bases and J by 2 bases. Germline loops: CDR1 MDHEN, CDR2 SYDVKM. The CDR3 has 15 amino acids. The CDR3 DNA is TGTGCCAGCAGTCCGCAACAGGGGGCTGCCTACGAGCAGTACGTC. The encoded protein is CASSPQQGAAYEQYV.